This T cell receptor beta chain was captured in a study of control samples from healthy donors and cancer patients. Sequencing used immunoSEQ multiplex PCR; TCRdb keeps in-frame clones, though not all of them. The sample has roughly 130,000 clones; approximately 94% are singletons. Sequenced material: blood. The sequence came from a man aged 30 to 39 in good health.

The CDR3 here is CASSEVGNTEAFF. CDR3 bases: TGTGCCAGCAGTGAAGTAGGGAACACTGAAGCTTTCTTT. The chain combines TRBV6-1 with TRBJ1-1; no definite D call. The CDR3 runs 13 residues. V lost 1 base and J lost 1, with 4 bases in between. Per the germline V gene, CDR1 is MNHNS and CDR2 is SASEGT.